This paragraph covers one T cell receptor (beta chain) sequence. The sample is drawn from a study of blood T cell repertoires in COVID-19. In the study overall: The United States, Italy and Spain were the sources of the acute and convalescent COVID-19 samples.

Germline CDR1 LGHNA, CDR2 YSLEER. The CDR3 contains 16 residues. J gave up 4 bases and V 5 bases, and 13 bases lay outside the gene matches. In the authors' workflow: Researchers report that nucleated cell counts were estimated from reference gene primer amplification. Repertoires were generated with immunoSEQ multiplex PCR, while TCRdb's copy carries only in-frame clones and drops some. V and J calls and clone size come straight from that table; D and trimming were deduced from the DNA. This table has 70,000 or so clones, about nine tenths appearing once. The rearrangement joins TRBV4-3 to TRBJ1-2; TRBD1 aligns across 7 bases. The receptor was derived from a woman aged 18-29 years with acute or convalescent COVID-19. Source material: peripheral blood. CDR3 sequence reads: CASSGSGQLASYGYTF. The DNA of the CDR3 is TGCGCCAGCAGCGGGTCGGGACAGCTCGCCTCCTATGGCTACACCTTC.